Included here is one T cell receptor beta chain sequence, with context. As yet, its antigen is unknown. The data originate from a study of T cell responses to AZD1222 COVID-19 vaccine. Findings of the study overall: Across the whole spike, CD4 TCRs peaked at regions 160-218 and 743-854.

V dropped 4 bases and J dropped 4 bases, with 13 bases sitting between them. The CDR3 sequence is 14 residues long. In germline, CDR1 is MNHEY, CDR2 SVGAGI. Clones were sequenced by immunoSEQ multiplex PCR, and TCRdb holds only the in-frame ones, with some missing. Of approximately 30,000 clones in the sample, 78% were seen once. Sequences were derived from peripheral blood, sampled 28 days after the second AZD1222 dose. The chain links TRBV6-5 to TRBJ1-1; D not certain. The receptor was isolated from an adult who received the AZD1222 COVID-19 vaccine. CDR3 sequence reads: CASSSRILGTEAFF. In nucleotides, the CDR3 is TGTGCCAGCAGTTCAAGAATTCTGGGCACTGAAGCTTTCTTT.